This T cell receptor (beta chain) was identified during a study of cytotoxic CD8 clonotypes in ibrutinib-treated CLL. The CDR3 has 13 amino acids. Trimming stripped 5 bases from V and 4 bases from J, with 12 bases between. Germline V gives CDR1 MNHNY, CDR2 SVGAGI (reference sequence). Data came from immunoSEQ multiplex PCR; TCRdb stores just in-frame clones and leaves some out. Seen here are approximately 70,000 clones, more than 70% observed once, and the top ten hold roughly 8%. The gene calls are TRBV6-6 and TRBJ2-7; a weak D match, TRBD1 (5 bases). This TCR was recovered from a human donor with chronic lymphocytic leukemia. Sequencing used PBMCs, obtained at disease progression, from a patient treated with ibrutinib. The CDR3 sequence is CASSKIRGYEQYF. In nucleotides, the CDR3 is TGTGCCAGCAGTAAGATTAGGGGTTACGAGCAGTACTTC.